The 10 T cell receptor beta chains listed next were all sequenced from one sample in a study of blood T cells in healthy people across ages. Combining a sample-barcoded 5' primer with a J-beta primer mix, a second PCR ran for roughly 6 to 12 cycles. TCRdb re-derived calls from the 5' RACE reads in MiXCR, one entry per CDR3 protein. The sample has hundreds of thousands of distinct CDR3 sequences; under 25% are singletons. What was sequenced was blood. These TCRs come from a man between 65 and 85 years old in good health.

The chain joins TRBV27 to TRBJ1-1; D is ambiguous. CDR3 length equals 13 residues. Trimming removed 3 bases at V and 2 bases at J, with 7 bases between. The V gene's germline CDR1 is MNHEY and CDR2 SMNVEV (reference sequence). DNA for the CDR3: TGTGCCAGCAGTTTTTGGCTTAACACTGAAGCTTTCTTT. Protein: CASSFWLNTEAFF.

The chain has TRBV20-1 and TRBJ2-5, with D perhaps given as TRBD1 or TRBD2 (5 bases each). Germline V gives CDR1 DFQATT, CDR2 SNEGSKA (reference sequence). This CDR3 contains 12 residues. Between the trimmed V and J ends, which lost 5 bases and 7 bases, there was a span of 14 bases. CDR3 bases: TGCAGTGCTTGGGACGGCCCAGGGACCCAGTACTTC. It is translated as CSAWDGPGTQYF.

On this clonotype itself: Germline is not matched at one junction end, which may reflect a read error. The chain recombines TRBV7-2 with TRBJ2-5; maybe TRBD2 (7 bases). The CDR3 contains 14 residues. The germline CDR1 and CDR2 sequences are SGHTA and FQGNSA. The CDR3 sequence: CASSFGGPQETQYF. CDR3 coding DNA: TGCGCCAGCAGCTTCGGGGGGCCCCAAGAGACCCAGTACTTC.

This clonotype was seen a few times. The gene calls are TRBV20-1 and TRBJ2-1; unclear D gene. V was clipped by 1 base and J by 0 bases, with 10 bases between them. Germline assignment: CDR1 DFQATT and CDR2 SNEGSKA (reference sequence). CDR3 size: 15 residues. The CDR3 region has the DNA TGCAGTGCTAGAGTGGGTCCCAGCTCCTACAATGAGCAGTTCTTC. This sequence encodes CSARVGPSSYNEQFF.

To note about this clonotype: A junction boundary mismatches the germline segment, possibly from a read error. The rearrangement uses TRBV6-2 or TRBV6-3 and TRBJ1-6; 7 nucleotides align to TRBD1. There are 15 residues in the CDR3. In germline, CDR1 is MNHEY, CDR2 SVGEGT. The CDR3 loop reads CASSYRDSHNSPLHF. For the CDR3, the DNA is TGTGCCAGCAGTTACCGGGACAGTCATAATTCACCTCTCCACTTT.

In its sample, this clonotype was seen once. The chain recombines TRBV10-3 with TRBJ1-4; D perhaps matches TRBD1 (5 bases). The CDR3 sequence is 15 residues long. Per the germline V gene, CDR1 is ENHRY and CDR2 is SYGVKD. V lost 2 bases and J lost 9, with 16 bases in between. CDR3 residues: CAISEELGRAQKLFF. The CDR3 DNA reads as TGTGCCATCAGTGAGGAGCTGGGCAGGGCCCAAAAACTGTTTTTT.

This chain links TRBV4-3 with TRBJ2-3, with D possibly TRBD2 on 6 matching bases. Trimming shortened V by 1 base and J by 2 bases, and 10 bases separated the two germline ends. Germline assignment: CDR1 LGHNA and CDR2 YSLEER. This CDR3 is built from 15 residues. The CDR3 loop reads CASSQGRGSTDTQYF. The CDR3 region has the DNA TGCGCCAGCAGCCAAGGGCGGGGATCCACAGATACGCAGTATTTT.

This clonotype was detected only a few times. This chain uses TRBV21-1 with TRBJ1-1; no DNA check was done on the table's D call, TRBD1. TRBV21-1 is annotated as a pseudogene. CDR3 length equals 14 residues. The chain's CDR3 is CASVHRGNNTEAFF. In DNA form, the CDR3 reads TGTGCCAGCGTTCACAGGGGCAACAACACTGAAGCTTTCTTT.

V gene TRBV5-1 combines with J gene TRBJ2-2, with D perhaps TRBD1 or TRBD2 (5 bases each). Trimming took off 4 bases at V and 7 bases at J, with 11 bases between the two ends. Germline V gene sequence: CDR1 SGHRS, CDR2 YFSETQ. The CDR3 covers 13 residues. The CDR3 loop reads CASSPRDLGELFF. Written as DNA, the CDR3 is TGCGCCAGCAGCCCCCGGGACCTCGGGGAGCTGTTTTTT.

V and J are TRBV7-9 and TRBJ2-7, with D possibly being TRBD1 (6 bases). Germline loops: CDR1 SEHNR, CDR2 FQNEAQ (reference sequence). The CDR3 runs to 14 residues. V lost 1 base to trimming and J lost 1 base, with 8 bases between them. The CDR3 region has the DNA TGTGCCAGCAGCTTAGGGACAGAGTCCTACGAGCAGTACTTC. Its protein product is CASSLGTESYEQYF.